The rows below give T cell receptor beta chains drawn from one sample of a study of cytotoxic CD8 clonotypes in ibrutinib-treated CLL. Sequencing was performed with immunoSEQ multiplex PCR; in TCRdb, only in-frame clones are kept and a portion is missing. Among roughly 51,000 clones, around half were seen once, and the ten largest hold approximately 32%. The material was PBMCs, obtained after 12 months of ibrutinib treatment. Source of these receptors: a human donor with chronic lymphocytic leukemia. Both conserved end residues are part of each CDR3. The order of the fields is V gene, J gene, D gene, clone size, CDR3 DNA, CDR3 protein. A D gene is named only where the DNA matches it firmly. Size values are once, few and many counts, or a class for expanded clones, and some rows have none.

V: TRBV2; J: TRBJ2-7; D: .; size: many; DNA: TGTGCCAGCAGGGTTTACGAGCAGTACTTC; CDR3: CASRVYEQYF
V: TRBV29-1; J: TRBJ1-1; D: .; size: .; DNA: TGCAGCGGTAGCGGGGGCGGGGGGACTGAAGCTTTCTTT; CDR3: CSGSGGGGTEAFF
V: TRBV30; J: TRBJ1-3; D: .; size: .; DNA: TGTGCCTGGAGGGGGGGGTTCGGAAACACCATATATTTT; CDR3: CAWRGGFGNTIYF
V: TRBV29-1; J: TRBJ2-1; D: TRBD2; size: once; DNA: TGCAGCGTAGTAGCGGGAGGGCCGAGCTCCTACAATGAGCAGTTCTTC; CDR3: CSVVAGGPSSYNEQFF
V: TRBV29-1; J: TRBJ2-1; D: .; size: once; DNA: TGCAGCGTTGAAGCCTCCTACAATGAGCAGTTCTTC; CDR3: CSVEASYNEQFF
V: TRBV2; J: TRBJ2-3; D: TRBD2; size: .; DNA: TGTGCCAGCAGTGTAGCGGGAGATGTAGATACGCAGTATTTT; CDR3: CASSVAGDVDTQYF
V: TRBV7-9; J: TRBJ1-5; D: .; size: many; DNA: TGTGCCAGCAGCCTCCGCGGAGGTAGCAATCAGCCCCAGCATTTT; CDR3: CASSLRGGSNQPQHF
V: TRBV6-1; J: TRBJ1-5; D: .; size: .; DNA: TGTGCCAGCTCCCCCGTAGGGCAGGGTCAGCCCCAGCATTTT; CDR3: CASSPVGQGQPQHF
V: TRBV27; J: TRBJ1-1; D: .; size: .; DNA: TGTGCCAGCAGCTTAGGGGCTAAGGAAACTGAAGCTTTCTTT; CDR3: CASSLGAKETEAFF
V: TRBV19; J: TRBJ1-2; D: .; size: .; DNA: TGTGCCAGTAGCAGCGTAATGGTCTATGGCTACACCTTC; CDR3: CASSSVMVYGYTF
V: TRBV9; J: TRBJ1-1; D: .; size: .; DNA: TGTGCCAGCAGCGTGGAAGGGTATGCGGACACTGAAGCTTTCTTT; CDR3: CASSVEGYADTEAFF
V: TRBV7-9; J: TRBJ2-2; D: TRBD1; size: .; DNA: TGTGCCAGCAGCACGGGACAGGGCTACACCGGGGAGCTGTTTTTT; CDR3: CASSTGQGYTGELFF
V: TRBV5-1; J: TRBJ2-2; D: .; size: .; DNA: TGCGCCAGCAGCTCGGATACAGGCACCGGGGAGCTGTTTTTT; CDR3: CASSSDTGTGELFF
V: TRBV6-1; J: TRBJ1-2; D: .; size: .; DNA: TGTGCCAGCAGTGAAGAGCCCTTGTCATTATTTAATGGCTACACCTTC; CDR3: CASSEEPLSLFNGYTF
V: TRBV2; J: TRBJ2-3; D: .; size: few; DNA: TGTGCCAGCAGGAAGATTTCAGATACGCAGTATTTT; CDR3: CASRKISDTQYF
V: TRBV10-3; J: TRBJ2-3; D: TRBD2; size: .; DNA: TGTGCCATCAGTGGACCCGGGACTAGCGGGAGGGCCGTTCCATCCGATACGCAGTATTTT; CDR3: CAISGPGTSGRAVPSDTQYF
V: TRBV7-8; J: TRBJ2-5; D: .; size: few; DNA: TGTGCCAGCAGCTTCGCAGATAATCAAGAGACCCAGTACTTC; CDR3: CASSFADNQETQYF
V: TRBV28; J: TRBJ2-7; D: .; size: .; DNA: TGTGCCAGCAGTTCTCGTCCCCCCTCCTACGAGCAGTACTTC; CDR3: CASSSRPPSYEQYF
V: TRBV28; J: TRBJ2-7; D: TRBD2; size: .; DNA: TGTGCCAGCAGTGTAACTAGCGGGAGTTTTAACGAGCAGTACTTC; CDR3: CASSVTSGSFNEQYF
V: TRBV10-3; J: TRBJ2-2; D: .; size: .; DNA: TGTGCCATCAGTGGGAGCACCGGGGAGCTGTTTTTT; CDR3: CAISGSTGELFF
V: TRBV14; J: TRBJ2-5; D: TRBD1; size: few; DNA: TGTGCCAGCAACGGAAGGACAGGGAGTGGTCAAGAGACCCAGTACTTC; CDR3: CASNGRTGSGQETQYF
V: TRBV27; J: TRBJ1-1; D: TRBD1; size: .; DNA: TGTGCCAGCAGGGGGACAGGCCCGTCGGGCACTGAAGCTTTCTTT; CDR3: CASRGTGPSGTEAFF
V: TRBV18; J: TRBJ2-5; D: .; size: .; DNA: TGTGCCAGCTCGTCGTACCAAGAGACCCAGTACTTC; CDR3: CASSSYQETQYF
V: TRBV28; J: TRBJ1-1; D: .; size: .; DNA: TGTGCCAGCAGTTTTGTACTCGGGGAAGGAGCTGAAGCTTTCTTT; CDR3: CASSFVLGEGAEAFF
V: TRBV5-4; J: TRBJ2-7; D: .; size: few; DNA: TGTGCCAGCAGCTCCGCCCAATCTTACGAGCAGTACTTC; CDR3: CASSSAQSYEQYF
V: TRBV10-3; J: TRBJ1-2; D: .; size: once; DNA: TGTGCCATCAGCTCCAACAACTATGGCTACACCTTC; CDR3: CAISSNNYGYTF
V: TRBV11-3; J: TRBJ2-1; D: TRBD1; size: .; DNA: TGTGCCAGCAGCTCACACAGGGGGAGTAATGAGCAGTTCTTC; CDR3: CASSSHRGSNEQFF
V: TRBV6-5; J: TRBJ1-5; D: TRBD1; size: .; DNA: TGTGCCAGCAGTTCCGGGACAGGTTGGAATCAGCCCCAGCATTTT; CDR3: CASSSGTGWNQPQHF
V: TRBV6-1; J: TRBJ2-2; D: TRBD2; size: few; DNA: TGTGCCAGCTCCGGAGCTAGCGGGACCGGGGAGCTGTTTTTT; CDR3: CASSGASGTGELFF
V: TRBV7-9; J: TRBJ2-2; D: .; size: few; DNA: TGTGCCAGCAGCTTTAAGGCCGGGGAGCTGTTTTTT; CDR3: CASSFKAGELFF
V: TRBV7-2; J: TRBJ2-7; D: TRBD2; size: .; DNA: TGTGCCAGCAGCTTAAGGTCTAGCGGGAGGGGAGAGCAGTACTTC; CDR3: CASSLRSSGRGEQYF
V: TRBV5-5; J: TRBJ1-2; D: .; size: .; DNA: TGTGCCAGCAGCTTGGATCGATTTGATCAGGCAGGGGACTATGGCTACACCTTC; CDR3: CASSLDRFDQAGDYGYTF
V: TRBV28; J: TRBJ1-6; D: TRBD1; size: .; DNA: TGTGCCAGCAGTTTTAGGGGGACAGGGGGTCAGTCACCCCTCCACTTT; CDR3: CASSFRGTGGQSPLHF
V: TRBV27; J: TRBJ1-1; D: .; size: few; DNA: TGTGCCAGCAGTTTAGGTAGGGGGAACACTGAAGCTTTCTTT; CDR3: CASSLGRGNTEAFF
V: TRBV9; J: TRBJ2-3; D: .; size: few; DNA: TGTGCCAGCAGCGTATCGGCCTCTAGCACAGATACGCAGTATTTT; CDR3: CASSVSASSTDTQYF